This TCR beta chain came from a study of T cells after yellow fever vaccination. This clonotype was recorded many times. TCRdb used MiXCR to reprocess the 5' RACE reads, holding one entry per CDR3 protein. The sample contains fewer than 450,000 distinct CDR3 sequences, approximately 4.2% of which appear only once. Germline V gene data show CDR1 as SGHRS and CDR2 as YFSETQ. Trimming took 4 bases from V and 8 from J, leaving 15 bases between them. CDR3 length: 13 amino acids. Source: PBMCs, taken 5 days after the yellow fever booster vaccination. The sequence derives from a man younger than 30 who received the YFV17D yellow fever vaccine. The chain carries TRBV5-1 and TRBJ1-2; TRBD1 is a possible D gene (5 bases). The CDR3 sequence: CASSNPQGGGYTF. CDR3 DNA sequence: TGCGCCAGCAGCAACCCCCAGGGAGGAGGCTACACCTTC.